The next 27 T cell receptor beta chains were all read from a single sample in a study of beta chain features in type 1 diabetes. Overall study findings and caveats: Type 1 diabetes patients had moderately but significantly shorter TCRB CDR3s in all four CD4+ subsets.

Expressed TCRB transcripts were sequenced because the isolated RNA had all been reverse transcribed beforehand. Sequenced by immunoSEQ multiplex PCR; TCRdb stores in-frame clones only, minus some. There are over 300,000 clones in the sample; about a tenth occur only once, and around 1% lies in the top ten. The antigens for these receptors are not known. Input material: central memory CD4+ T cells from blood. The receptors were gathered from a man aged 25 to 45 with type 1 diabetes.

This clone was observed a handful of times. The J gene is TRBJ2-1, the V gene TRBV10-3; TRBD2 aligns across 16 bases. From germline, CDR1 is ENHRY and CDR2 SYGVKD. The junction had 10 bases not matched to a gene; V was cut back by 6 bases and J by 5 bases. The CDR3 covers 18 residues. CDR3 protein: CAIRAGTSGGVYNNEQFF. In DNA form, the CDR3 reads TGTGCCATCAGGGCCGGGACTAGCGGGGGGGTCTATAACAATGAGCAGTTCTTC.

This clone occurred a few times. This chain uses TRBV29-1 with TRBJ2-3; 7 nucleotides align to TRBD1. Trimming removed 7 bases from V and 0 bases from J; junction bases left unmatched: 4. Germline V gene lookup returns CDR1 SQVTM and CDR2 ANQGSEA. The CDR3 loop spans 13 amino acids. The CDR3 protein is CSAPTGSTDTQYF. The CDR3 nucleotides read TGCAGCGCTCCGACAGGGAGCACAGATACGCAGTATTTT.

This clone occurred a few times. CDR3 DNA: TGTGCCAGCAGCTTGACAGTACGTGGCTACACCTTC. This sequence encodes CASSLTVRGYTF. The rearrangement joins TRBV5-4 to TRBJ1-2; D is unclear. The CDR3 sequence is 12 residues long. Looked up from germline, CDR1 is SGHNT and CDR2 is YYREEE (reference sequence). The V end was cut by 1 base, the J end by 7 bases, with 8 bases between.

The chain uses TRBV7-6 and TRBJ2-1; 14 bases map to TRBD2. This CDR3 has 16 residues. CDR1 and CDR2 from the germline V gene are SGHVS and FNYEAQ. Trimming at V came to 1 base and at J to 5 bases, leaving 1 base not matched to a gene. Written as DNA, the CDR3 is TGTGCCAGCAGCTTAGGACTAGCGGGGGGGCACAATGAGCAGTTCTTC. Translation: CASSLGLAGGHNEQFF. The whole variable domain, filled in from reference TRBV7-6 and TRBJ2-1, reads GAGVSQSPRYKVTKRGQDVALRCDPISGHVSLYWYRQALGQGPEFLTYFNYEAQQDKSGLPNDRFSAERPEGSISTLTIQRTEQRDSAMYRCASSLGLAGGHNEQFFGPGTRLTVL.

This clone showed up just a few times. The J gene is TRBJ2-3, the V gene TRBV7-9, with 9 positions matching TRBD1. The CDR3 spans 16 residues. V lost 3 bases, J lost 0 bases, and 4 bases stayed unmatched. Per germline, CDR1 SEHNR and CDR2 FQNEAQ (reference sequence). The CDR3 region is CASSLRTGASTDTQYF. CDR3 DNA sequence: TGTGCCAGCAGCTTGAGGACAGGGGCTAGCACAGATACGCAGTATTTT.

This clone was seen a few times. The chain couples TRBV7-9 to TRBJ2-1; 10 bases agree with TRBD2. CDR3 length equals 16 residues. Germline V lookup: CDR1 SEHNR, CDR2 FQNEAQ (reference sequence). Trimming took 5 bases from V and 3 from J; bases not matched to a gene: 7. The CDR3 DNA reads TGTGCCAGCAGCCTGGGACTAGCGAGATTCTACAATGAGCAGTTCTTC. Its translation: CASSLGLARFYNEQFF.

This chain uses TRBV7-2 with TRBJ2-5; D remains ambiguous. The V and J ends lost 3 bases and 5 bases respectively, with 10 bases between them. This CDR3 is 13 amino acids long. Germline V gene data show CDR1 as SGHTA and CDR2 as FQGNSA. CDR3 nucleotide sequence: TGTGCCAGCAGCTTTCCCCAGGTGGAGACCCAGTACTTC. Its protein is CASSFPQVETQYF.

This clone was observed many times. The same CDR3 is also encoded by other DNA sequences in this sample. V usage is TRBV5-1 and J usage is TRBJ2-3; 8 positions match TRBD1. The CDR3 has 14 residues. V shed 4 bases and J 3 bases; nucleotides not matched to a gene: 4. Germline CDR1 and CDR2: SGHRS and YFSETQ. The CDR3 DNA follows: TGCGCCAGCAGCCCGGACAGGGCGACAGATACGCAGTATTTT. Its translation: CASSPDRATDTQYF.

This clone came up a few times. This chain links TRBV11-2 with TRBJ2-3, with D hard to call. The germline CDR1 and CDR2 sequences are SGHAT and FQNNGV. The CDR3 contains 14 residues. V dropped 1 base and J dropped 2 bases, with 7 bases sitting between them. CDR3 nucleotides: TGTGCCAGCAGCTTAGGCACTTTCACAGATACGCAGTATTTT. It encodes CASSLGTFTDTQYF. The full variable domain, completed using reference TRBV11-2 and TRBJ2-3, is EAGVAQSPRYKIIEKRQSVAFWCNPISGHATLYWYQQILGQGPKLLIQFQNNGVVDDSQLPKDRFSAERLKGVDSTLKIQPAKLEDSAVYLCASSLGTFTDTQYFGPGTRLTVL.

This chain uses TRBV4-3 with TRBJ1-2; the D gene is possibly TRBD1 (5 bases). This CDR3 contains 15 residues. Germline V gene sequence: CDR1 LGHNA, CDR2 YSLEER. The V end lost 0 bases, the J end lost 2 bases, and 10 bases lay between the germline ends. DNA for the CDR3: TGCGCCAGCAGCCAAGATATTCCAGGGAACTATGGCTACACCTTC. Its protein is CASSQDIPGNYGYTF.

CDR3 sequence reads: CASSLVAIGPDTQYF. DNA for the CDR3: TGCGCCAGCAGCTTGGTGGCCATAGGGCCAGATACGCAGTATTTT. The chain links TRBV5-1 to TRBJ2-3; D ambiguous. Trimming took 0 bases from V and 4 from J, leaving 12 bases between them. Germline-derived CDR1 and CDR2 are SGHRS and YFSETQ. This CDR3 contains 15 residues. Drawing the rest from reference TRBV5-1 and TRBJ2-3, the complete variable domain is KAGVTQTPRYLIKTRGQQVTLSCSPISGHRSVSWYQQTPGQGLQFLFEYFSETQRNKGNFPGRFSGRQFSNSRSEMNVSTLELGDSALYLCASSLVAIGPDTQYFGPGTRLTVL.

As regards this clone: This specimen includes other DNA sequences encoding the same CDR3. The chain uses TRBV7-9 and TRBJ1-6; D is ambiguous. This CDR3 has 15 residues. The germline V and J ends were trimmed by 3 bases and 0 bases, with 6 bases remaining between them. Germline V lookup: CDR1 SEHNR, CDR2 FQNEAQ (reference sequence). CDR3 bases: TGTGCCAGCAGCTTGGGGAGCTCCTATAATTCACCCCTCCACTTT. Protein product: CASSLGSSYNSPLHF.

This chain joins TRBV11-3 and TRBJ1-2; D remains unclear. The V gene lost 1 base and the J gene lost 1 base, with 7 bases spanning the gap. From germline, CDR1 is SGHNT and CDR2 YENEEA. This CDR3 has 14 residues. The CDR3 bases are TGTGCCAGCAGCTTAGTGGCCGGTAACTATGGCTACACCTTC. Translation: CASSLVAGNYGYTF.

This chain uses TRBV29-1 with TRBJ2-7; D remains ambiguous. CDR3 size: 11 residues. Trimming left V 4 bases short and J 6 bases short, with 10 bases between. Germline CDR1 SQVTM, CDR2 ANQGSEA. CDR3 region: CSVGQAVEQYF. CDR3 bases: TGCAGCGTTGGGCAGGCAGTCGAGCAGTACTTC.

The chain links TRBV7-8 to TRBJ1-4; perhaps TRBD1 as D (6 bases). The length of the CDR3 is 13 residues. CDR1 is SGHVS, CDR2 FQNEAQ, per germline. V was trimmed by 5 bases and J by 12 bases, leaving 16 bases between them. For the CDR3, the DNA is TGTGCCAGCAGCGTCCGACAGGTTGAGGAACTGTTTTTT. Translating it yields CASSVRQVEELFF.

This clone has a count of ten or more. The rearrangement joins TRBV7-9 to TRBJ2-3; 7 nucleotides agree with TRBD1. Germline V gene lookup returns CDR1 SEHNR and CDR2 FQNEAQ (reference sequence). The V gene end was trimmed by 5 bases and the J gene end by 4 bases; junction bases not matched to a gene: 9. The CDR3 is 15 residues long. The CDR3 is CASSPRGQAADTQYF. The CDR3 region has the DNA TGTGCCAGCAGCCCCAGAGGACAGGCCGCAGATACGCAGTATTTT. Based on the CDR3 plus reference TRBV7-9 and TRBJ2-3, the full variable domain is DTGVSQNPRHKITKRGQNVTFRCDPISEHNRLYWYRQTLGQGPEFLTYFQNEAQLEKSRLLSDRFSAERPKGSFSTLEIQRTEQGDSAMYLCASSPRGQAADTQYFGPGTRLTVL.

This clone appeared many times. CDR3 in DNA: TGTGCCAGCAGTCAGGTCTCCAGCACAGATACGCAGTATTTT. Translated, it gives CASSQVSSTDTQYF. The genes are TRBV5-6 and TRBJ2-3; D ambiguous. Germline values: CDR1 SGHDT, CDR2 YYEEEE. Trimming took 5 bases from V and 0 from J, leaving 10 bases between them. The CDR3 is 14 residues long. Full variable domain (remainder filled in from reference TRBV5-6 and TRBJ2-3): DAGVTQSPTHLIKTRGQQVTLRCSPKSGHDTVSWYQQALGQGPQFIFQYYEEEERQRGNFPDRFSGHQFPNYSSELNVNALLLGDSALYLCASSQVSSTDTQYFGPGTRLTVL.

This clone was observed a few times. For the CDR3, the DNA is TGCAGCGTTATTTCCGATACTGAGACCCAGTACTTC. This codes for CSVISDTETQYF. The rearrangement links TRBV29-1 to TRBJ2-5; D gene uncertain. This CDR3 has 12 amino acids. Trimming shortened V by 5 bases and J by 5 bases, and 12 bases separated the two germline ends. Germline CDR1 is SQVTM and CDR2 is ANQGSEA.

There are a few counts of this clone. J is TRBJ2-1 and V is TRBV18; D remains ambiguous. From germline, CDR1 is KGHSH and CDR2 LQKENI. The ends were cut back, 2 bases at V and 3 bases at J, with 11 bases in the middle. This CDR3 is 15 amino acids long. This CDR3 reads CASSPYAQNYNEQFF. CDR3 bases: TGTGCCAGCTCACCATATGCACAAAACTACAATGAGCAGTTCTTC.

This chain connects TRBV7-2 to TRBJ2-1; 12 bases align to TRBD1. The germline CDR1 and CDR2 sequences are SGHTA and FQGNSA. J gave up 9 bases and V 5 bases, and 5 bases lay outside the gene matches. This CDR3 spans 14 amino acids. In DNA form, the CDR3 reads TGTGCCAGCAGCCGGGGACAGGGGGCAGGTGAGCAGTTCTTC. Its translation is CASSRGQGAGEQFF.

This clone came up a few times. The V and J genes are TRBV27 and TRBJ2-3; D possibly corresponds to TRBD1 (6 bases). V was trimmed by 7 bases and J by 1 base, leaving 18 bases between them. The V gene's germline CDR1 is MNHEY and CDR2 SMNVEV (reference sequence). The CDR3 totals 16 residues. The CDR3: CASKSAGDGGTDTQYF. DNA of the CDR3: TGTGCCAGCAAATCCGCAGGGGACGGTGGCACAGATACGCAGTATTTT.

The chain couples TRBV2 to TRBJ1-4, with D perhaps matching TRBD1 (5 bases). There are 14 residues in the CDR3. Germline V gene data show CDR1 as SNHLY and CDR2 as FYNNEI. Trimming took 6 bases from V and 7 from J, leaving 15 bases between them. CDR3 loop: CASSRGGEREKLFF. The CDR3 bases are TGTGCCAGCAGCCGCGGGGGGGAGCGTGAAAAACTGTTTTTT.

This clone was recorded a few times. The V call is TRBV21-1, the J call TRBJ2-5; the table's D call TRBD1 went unverified against the DNA. TRBV21-1 is described as a pseudogene. The CDR3 is 14 residues long. CDR3 sequence: CASSGKGQGKTQYF. Here the CDR3 DNA reads TGTGCCAGCAGCGGAAAGGGACAGGGAAAGACCCAGTACTTC.

This clone has only a few counts. This chain joins TRBV5-1 and TRBJ2-5, with a tentative D call TRBD2 (6 bases). This CDR3 spans 13 amino acids. The germline V gene has CDR1 SGHRS and CDR2 YFSETQ. Trimming took 9 bases from V and 5 from J, leaving 17 bases between them. DNA for the CDR3: TGCGCCACCGGAGGGACTGGGGAGGAGACCCAGTACTTC. It translates to CATGGTGEETQYF.

In its sample, this clone was seen a few times. The rearrangement uses TRBV7-9 and TRBJ1-3, with 10 bases that match TRBD1. Germline V lookup: CDR1 SEHNR, CDR2 FQNEAQ (reference sequence). The CDR3 runs 16 residues. V shed 2 bases and J 2 bases; nucleotides not matched to a gene: 3. The CDR3 nucleotides are TGTGCCAGCAGCTTATCCGGGACAGGGGCTGGAAACACCATATATTTT. As protein: CASSLSGTGAGNTIYF.

The CDR3 DNA reads as TGCGCCAGCAGCTTCGCGGAGGCTTACTCCTACAATGAGCAGTTCTTC. Amino acid sequence: CASSFAEAYSYNEQFF. The rearrangement links TRBV5-1 to TRBJ2-1; D may be TRBD2 (5 bases). Looked up from germline, CDR1 is SGHRS and CDR2 is YFSETQ. The germline V and J ends were trimmed by 2 bases and 0 bases, with 12 bases remaining between them. This CDR3 has 16 residues.

Comment on this clone: This sequence may be a read error, since a much larger clone differs from it by one base. The chain links TRBV5-6 to TRBJ2-3; 10 bases are shared with TRBD2. The germline CDR1 and CDR2 sequences are SGHDT and YYEEEE. V was pared by 4 bases and J by 3 bases, with 5 bases of the junction left unmatched. The CDR3 loop spans 15 amino acids. CDR3 bases: TGTGCCAGCAGCCCCGGACTAGCGGAGACAGATACGCAGTATTTT. Residues: CASSPGLAETDTQYF.